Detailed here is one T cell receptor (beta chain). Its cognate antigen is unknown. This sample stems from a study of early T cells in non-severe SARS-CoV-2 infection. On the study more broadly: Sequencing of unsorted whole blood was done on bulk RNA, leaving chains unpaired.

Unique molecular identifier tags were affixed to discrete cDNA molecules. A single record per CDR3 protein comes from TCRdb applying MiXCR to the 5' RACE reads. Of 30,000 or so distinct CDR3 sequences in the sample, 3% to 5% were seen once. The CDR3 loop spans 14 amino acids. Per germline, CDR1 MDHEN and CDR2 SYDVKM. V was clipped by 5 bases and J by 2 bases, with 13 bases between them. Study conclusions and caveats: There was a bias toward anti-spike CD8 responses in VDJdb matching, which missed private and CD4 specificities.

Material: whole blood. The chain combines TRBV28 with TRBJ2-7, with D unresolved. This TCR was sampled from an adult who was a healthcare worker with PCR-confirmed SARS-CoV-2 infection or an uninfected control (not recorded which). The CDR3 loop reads CASSPADGPYEQYF. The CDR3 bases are TGTGCCAGCAGTCCGGCGGACGGGCCCTACGAGCAGTACTTC.